This record covers a single TCR beta chain. The record originates from a study of T cell changes during pregnancy in multiple sclerosis. Method: immunoSEQ multiplex PCR; TCRdb's copy keeps in-frame clones and lacks some. The table has 45,000 to 55,000 clones, 88% seen once. Germline assignment: CDR1 LNHDA and CDR2 SQIVND (reference sequence). The ends were cut back, 8 bases at V and 5 bases at J, with 13 bases in the middle. The CDR3 has 13 amino acids. This sample comprised CD4+ T cells from peripheral blood mononuclear cells, obtained in the second trimester of pregnancy. The TCR comes from a female donor with multiple sclerosis, enrolled in a pregnancy study. The rearrangement uses TRBV19 and TRBJ1-5; D call uncertain. The DNA of the CDR3 is TGTGCCAGTGCCCCGGGGATGTATCAGCCCCAGCATTTT. As protein: CASAPGMYQPQHF.